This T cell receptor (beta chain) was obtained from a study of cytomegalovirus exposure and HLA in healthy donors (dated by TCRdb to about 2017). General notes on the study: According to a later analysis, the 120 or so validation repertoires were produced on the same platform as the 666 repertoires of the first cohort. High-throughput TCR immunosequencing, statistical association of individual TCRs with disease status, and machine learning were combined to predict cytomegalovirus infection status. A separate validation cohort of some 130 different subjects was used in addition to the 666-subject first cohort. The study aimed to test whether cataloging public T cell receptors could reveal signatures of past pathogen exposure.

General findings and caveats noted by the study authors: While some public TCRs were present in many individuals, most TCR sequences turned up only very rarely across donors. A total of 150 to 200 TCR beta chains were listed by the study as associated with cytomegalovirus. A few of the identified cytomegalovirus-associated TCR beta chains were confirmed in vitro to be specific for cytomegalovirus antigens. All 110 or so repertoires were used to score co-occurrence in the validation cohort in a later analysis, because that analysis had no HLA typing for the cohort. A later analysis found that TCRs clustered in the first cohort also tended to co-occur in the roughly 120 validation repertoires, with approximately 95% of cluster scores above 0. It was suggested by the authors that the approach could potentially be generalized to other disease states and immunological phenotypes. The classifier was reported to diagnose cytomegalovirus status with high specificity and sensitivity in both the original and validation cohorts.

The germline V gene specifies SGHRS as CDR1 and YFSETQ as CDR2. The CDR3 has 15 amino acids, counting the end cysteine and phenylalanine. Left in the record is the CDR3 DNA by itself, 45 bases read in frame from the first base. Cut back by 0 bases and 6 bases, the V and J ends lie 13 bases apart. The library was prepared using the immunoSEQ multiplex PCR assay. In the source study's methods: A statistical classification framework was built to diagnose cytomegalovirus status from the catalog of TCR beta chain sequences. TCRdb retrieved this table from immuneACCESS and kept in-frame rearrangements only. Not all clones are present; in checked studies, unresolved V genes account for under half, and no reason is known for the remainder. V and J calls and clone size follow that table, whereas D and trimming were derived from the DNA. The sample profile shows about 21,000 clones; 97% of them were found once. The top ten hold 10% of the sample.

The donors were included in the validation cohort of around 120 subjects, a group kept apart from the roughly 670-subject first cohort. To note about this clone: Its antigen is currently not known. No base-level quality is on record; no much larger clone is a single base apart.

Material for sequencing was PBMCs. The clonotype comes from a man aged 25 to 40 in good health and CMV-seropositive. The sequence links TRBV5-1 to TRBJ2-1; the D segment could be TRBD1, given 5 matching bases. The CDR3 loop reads CASSLGGGAFNEQFF. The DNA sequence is TGCGCCAGCAGCTTGGGGGGTGGGGCCTTCAATGAGCAGTTCTTC.